These 26 T cell receptor beta chains share one sample of origin, sequenced in a study of blood T cell repertoires in COVID-19. This table comes from immunoSEQ multiplex PCR, and its TCRdb copy is limited to in-frame clones, with some not included. The repertoire holds roughly 220,000 clones, with around 88% as singletons. Material for sequencing was PBMCs or T cells enriched from blood (not recorded which). The source of these receptors is a woman aged 50 to 60 with acute COVID-19.

The gene calls are TRBV28 and TRBJ1-1, with D possibly being TRBD1 (6 bases). Germline V gene lookup returns CDR1 MDHEN and CDR2 SYDVKM. This CDR3 is 14 amino acids long. V was cut by 5 bases and J by 1 base, with 11 bases left in between. CDR3 in amino acids: CASSPSGQNTEAFF. For the CDR3, the DNA is TGTGCCAGCAGTCCCTCGGGACAGAACACTGAAGCTTTCTTT.

In the case of this clone: Different DNA sequences within this sample yield the same CDR3. CDR3 sequence reads: CASSPGLAGYEQYF. Written as DNA, the CDR3 is TGTGCCAGCTCACCTGGACTAGCGGGATACGAGCAGTACTTC. The chain is built from TRBV18 and TRBJ2-7; TRBD2 agrees at 12 bases. Germline V gives CDR1 KGHSH, CDR2 LQKENI. J gave up 4 bases and V 3 bases, and 1 base lay outside the gene matches. CDR3 size: 14 residues.

V and J are TRBV11-2 and TRBJ2-7; 7 positions match TRBD2. Germline V CDR1 and CDR2: SGHAT, FQNNGV. The CDR3 sequence is 13 residues long. Unmatched junction bases numbered 7, after V lost 6 bases and J lost 5 bases. This CDR3 reads CASRSWGGNEQYF. CDR3 coding DNA: TGTGCCAGCAGATCATGGGGGGGGAACGAGCAGTACTTC.

The rearrangement links TRBV29-1 to TRBJ1-1; 7 bases align to TRBD1. The CDR3 is made up of 13 amino acids. The J segment lost 0 bases and the V segment lost 7 bases, leaving 5 bases of the junction unmatched. The germline V gene encodes CDR1 SQVTM and CDR2 ANQGSEA. CDR3 in DNA: TGCAGCGGCACAGGGGCCCTGAACACTGAAGCTTTCTTT. It yields the protein CSGTGALNTEAFF. The whole variable domain, filled in from reference TRBV29-1 and TRBJ1-1, reads SAVISQKPSRDICQRGTSLTIQCQVDSQVTMMFWYRQQPGQSLTLIATANQGSEATYESGFVIDKFPISRPNLTFSTLTVSNMSPEDSSIYLCSGTGALNTEAFFGQGTRLTVV.

The J gene is TRBJ2-7, the V gene TRBV19; D remains unclear. Trimming took off 7 bases at V and 2 bases at J, with 12 bases between the two ends. The CDR3 length is 13 residues. The germline V gene has CDR1 LNHDA and CDR2 SQIVND (reference sequence). CDR3 coding DNA: TGTGCCAGTACCCACCCTGCGACCTACGAGCAGTACTTC. It translates to CASTHPATYEQYF.

The V call is TRBV5-4, the J call TRBJ1-1; TRBD1 matches at 8 bases. Germline CDR1 reads SGHNT; CDR2 reads YYREEE (reference sequence). There are 14 residues in the CDR3. Germline trimming cut 4 bases from V and 1 base from J; bases unmatched to any gene: 3. CDR3 DNA sequence: TGTGCCAGCAGCCTGGGACAGGCGAACACTGAAGCTTTCTTT. Protein: CASSLGQANTEAFF. The entire variable domain, with the rest obtained from reference TRBV5-4 and TRBJ1-1, is as follows: ETGVTQSPTHLIKTRGQQVTLRCSSQSGHNTVSWYQQALGQGPQFIFQYYREEENGRGNFPPRFSGLQFPNYSSELNVNALELDDSALYLCASSLGQANTEAFFGQGTRLTVV.

This sequence joins TRBV28 and TRBJ1-5; D possibly corresponds to TRBD1 (6 bases). This CDR3 is 15 amino acids long. Germline lookup yields CDR1 MDHEN and CDR2 SYDVKM. V was shortened by 2 bases and J by 2 bases, with 10 bases between the two germline ends. This chain's CDR3 is CASSLGGAGNQPQHF. The CDR3 bases are TGTGCCAGCAGTTTAGGGGGCGCAGGCAATCAGCCCCAGCATTTT.

The rearrangement links TRBV28 to TRBJ1-2; 7 bases map to TRBD1. Germline lookup yields CDR1 MDHEN and CDR2 SYDVKM. V dropped 6 bases and J dropped 8; count of bases not matched to a gene: 6. The CDR3 covers 12 residues. CDR3 coding DNA: TGTGCCAGCAGACGGAGGGGGCTAGGCTACACCTTC. It codes for CASRRRGLGYTF.

The chain has TRBV5-1 and TRBJ2-1; D gene uncertain. Germline V gene lookup returns CDR1 SGHRS and CDR2 YFSETQ. The length of the CDR3 is 15 residues. Trimming stripped 7 bases from V and 5 bases from J, with 19 bases between. CDR3 residues: CASARRPGPDNEQFF. The CDR3 coding sequence is TGCGCCAGCGCACGACGGCCAGGTCCGGACAATGAGCAGTTCTTC.

This clone was seen more than once but under ten times. The rearrangement links TRBV2 to TRBJ1-1, with 7 positions matching TRBD1. There are 14 residues in the CDR3. Trimming removed 6 bases from V and 1 base from J; junction bases left unmatched: 5. CDR1 and CDR2 from the germline V gene are SNHLY and FYNNEI. The CDR3 DNA follows: TGTGCCAGCAGATCTAGGACAGGGAACACTGAAGCTTTCTTT. Amino acids: CASRSRTGNTEAFF.

The CDR3 DNA reads as TGCGCCAGCAGCCACCTGACTAGTTCGGCGGGCGAGCAGTTCTTC. Its protein product is CASSHLTSSAGEQFF. The chain carries TRBV5-1 and TRBJ2-1; possibly TRBD2 for D (6 bases). Germline V gene lookup returns CDR1 SGHRS and CDR2 YFSETQ. Between the trimmed V and J ends, which lost 4 bases and 10 bases, there was a span of 21 bases. This CDR3 is built from 15 residues.

V and J are TRBV7-2 and TRBJ2-7, with 7 bases lining up with TRBD2. Losses at the gene ends were 5 bases for V and 0 bases for J; bases not matched to a gene: 10. Germline V gene lookup returns CDR1 SGHTA and CDR2 FQGNSA. There are 16 residues in the CDR3. The CDR3 spells CASSRASGKSSYEQYF. For the CDR3, the DNA is TGTGCCAGCAGCAGAGCTAGCGGAAAGAGCTCCTACGAGCAGTACTTC.

Of note for this clone: Relative to the germline gene, one junction end is altered; a read error may explain this. The chain recombines TRBV7-7 with TRBJ2-1; 7 bases are a match to TRBD1. This CDR3 spans 14 amino acids. Germline loops: CDR1 SSHAT, CDR2 FNYEAQ (reference sequence). The CDR3 loop reads CASSLGSGGNEQFF. CDR3 in DNA: TGTGCTAGCAGCTTGGGGTCAGGGGGCAATGAGCAGTTCTTC.

V and J are TRBV6-5 and TRBJ2-1; possible D gene TRBD2, 6 bases. Per germline, CDR1 MNHEY and CDR2 SVGAGI. This CDR3 region has 15 residues. Trimming removed 0 bases at V and 6 bases at J, with 12 bases between. The CDR3: CASSYSISGGNEQFF. The CDR3 DNA reads TGTGCCAGCAGTTACTCTATTAGCGGTGGCAATGAGCAGTTCTTC.

The chain couples TRBV28 to TRBJ2-2; D is ambiguous. This CDR3 spans 12 amino acids. V lost 5 bases to trimming and J lost 5 bases, with 6 bases between them. The germline CDR1 and CDR2 sequences are MDHEN and SYDVKM. DNA of the CDR3: TGTGCCAGCAGTCCCCCTACCGGGGAGCTGTTTTTT. Encoded protein: CASSPPTGELFF.

This clone came up once. The chain uses TRBV19 and TRBJ2-3, with D perhaps TRBD2 (6 bases). The germline V and J ends were trimmed by 8 bases and 1 base, with 13 bases remaining between them. The CDR3 contains 14 residues. Germline loops: CDR1 LNHDA, CDR2 SQIVND (reference sequence). The CDR3: CASEGTQRTDTQYF. CDR3 nucleotides: TGTGCCAGTGAAGGGACTCAACGCACAGATACGCAGTATTTT. Full variable domain (remainder filled in from reference TRBV19 and TRBJ2-3): DGGITQSPKYLFRKEGQNVTLSCEQNLNHDAMYWYRQDPGQGLRLIYYSQIVNDFQKGDIAEGYSVSREKKESFPLTVTSAQKNPTAFYLCASEGTQRTDTQYFGPGTRLTVL.

This rearrangement joins TRBV4-1 to TRBJ1-2, with 11 bases aligning to TRBD1. Trimming removed 1 base from V and 8 bases from J; junction bases left unmatched: 6. Looked up from germline, CDR1 is MGHRA and CDR2 is YSYEKL. The CDR3 is made up of 15 amino acids. CDR3 sequence reads: CASSQAAGDRGGYTF. Here the CDR3 DNA reads TGCGCCAGCAGCCAAGCGGCGGGGGACAGGGGGGGCTACACCTTC.

The chain couples TRBV7-9 to TRBJ2-7, with D unclear. Trimming cost V 3 bases and J 3 bases, with 6 bases left between them. The germline gives CDR1 SEHNR, CDR2 FQNEAQ (reference sequence). The CDR3 is 12 amino acids. CDR3 sequence reads: CASSFVLYEQYF. Written as DNA, the CDR3 is TGTGCCAGCAGCTTCGTCCTCTACGAGCAGTACTTC.

The rearrangement uses TRBV9 and TRBJ2-2; 13 nucleotides line up with TRBD2. After removal of 4 bases from V and 1 base from J, the junction contained 7 bases not matched to a gene. Germline-derived CDR1 and CDR2 are SGDLS and YYNGEE. The CDR3 is 18 residues long. For the CDR3, the DNA is TGTGCCAGCAGCCCACGGACTAGCGGGAGAGTGAACACCGGGGAGCTGTTTTTT. It is translated as CASSPRTSGRVNTGELFF.

This rearrangement joins TRBV5-1 to TRBJ1-2; tentatively, D is TRBD1 (6 bases). The V gene lost 1 base and the J gene lost 5 bases, with 9 bases spanning the gap. The CDR3 covers 13 residues. Germline V gene data show CDR1 as SGHRS and CDR2 as YFSETQ. The CDR3 loop reads CASSLSTGYGYTF. The CDR3 bases are TGCGCCAGCAGCTTGAGTACAGGGTATGGCTACACCTTC. The full variable domain, with the rest looked up from reference TRBV5-1 and TRBJ1-2, is KAGVTQTPRYLIKTRGQQVTLSCSPISGHRSVSWYQQTPGQGLQFLFEYFSETQRNKGNFPGRFSGRQFSNSRSEMNVSTLELGDSALYLCASSLSTGYGYTFGSGTRLTVV.

This clone was counted once. V and J are TRBV29-1 and TRBJ2-1, with 8 bases fitting TRBD2. The V segment lost 7 bases and the J segment 7 bases; nucleotides outside the gene matches: 12. CDR3 length: 14 amino acids. Germline CDR1 SQVTM, CDR2 ANQGSEA. CDR3 nucleotide sequence: TGCAGCGGGGTTCAAGCGGGAGAATGGAATGAGCAGTTCTTC. Encoded protein: CSGVQAGEWNEQFF.

The chain recombines TRBV21-1 with TRBJ2-7; TRBD1 is the table's D call and was not checked against the DNA. TRBV21-1 is deemed a pseudogene. The CDR3 runs 15 residues. For the CDR3, the DNA is TGTGCCAGCAGCAACGGACAGGGCCCTATCGGGGAGCAGTACTTC. Protein sequence: CASSNGQGPIGEQYF.

The chain uses TRBV28 and TRBJ2-5; 7 bases fit TRBD2. Germline loops: CDR1 MDHEN, CDR2 SYDVKM. The CDR3 contains 14 residues. V lost 6 bases and J lost 2; bases outside the gene matches: 6. For the CDR3, the DNA is TGTGCCAGCAGGCCGGGACTAACGCAAGAGACCCAGTACTTC. It encodes CASRPGLTQETQYF.

V gene TRBV9 combines with J gene TRBJ1-2; 7 bases agree with TRBD1. The CDR3 totals 14 residues. CDR1 SGDLS and CDR2 YYNGEE come from the germline V gene. Trimming took 3 bases from V and 4 from J; bases not matched to a gene: 6. CDR3 loop: CASSDGTEVYGYTF. As DNA, the CDR3 is TGTGCCAGCAGCGACGGGACAGAAGTCTATGGCTACACCTTC.

J is TRBJ2-5 and V is TRBV30; TRBD1 is a possible D gene (6 bases). CDR1 GTSNPN and CDR2 SVGIG come from the germline V gene (reference sequence). The V end lost 2 bases, the J end lost 5 bases, and 18 bases lay between the germline ends. The CDR3 totals 15 residues. Written as DNA, the CDR3 is TGTGCCTGGAGTCCCAACTCCAGCCAGGGGGAGACCCAGTACTTC. Translating it yields CAWSPNSSQGETQYF.

The genes are TRBV15 and TRBJ1-1; 8 bases fit TRBD1. CDR1 is LNHNV, CDR2 YYDKDF, per germline (reference sequence). CDR3 length: 15 amino acids. Unmatched junction bases numbered 7, after V lost 3 bases and J lost 4 bases. The CDR3 nucleotides read TGTGCCACCAGCAGCCGACAGGGGCTTCTCACTGAAGCTTTCTTT. Its protein product is CATSSRQGLLTEAFF.